This T cell receptor beta chain emerged from a study of blood T cell repertoires in COVID-19. Across the study: Spain, Italy and the United States supplied samples that represented acute and convalescent COVID-19. PBMCs, B-cell-depleted T cells, or T cells provided the cDNA or gDNA that made up the material.

The CDR3 extends over 13 amino acids. CDR1 and CDR2 from the germline V gene are SGHRS and YFSETQ. The junction had 7 bases not matched to a gene; V was cut back by 4 bases and J by 7 bases. In the original workflow: For nucleated cells, counts were estimated from reference gene primer amplification. TCRdb's table, derived via immunoSEQ multiplex PCR, lists solely in-frame clones and lacks some. For V, J and clone size, that table is used; D and trimming come from the DNA. The data contain tens of thousands of clones, around 81% of them seen just once; the ten biggest clones take up 20%. V gene TRBV5-1 combines with J gene TRBJ1-2, with 7 bases aligning to TRBD1. The sequence was collected from a woman aged 70-85 years with acute or convalescent COVID-19. The sample consisted of peripheral blood. The CDR3 loop is CASSLRGQGGYTF. Here the CDR3 DNA reads TGCGCCAGCAGCCTGAGGGGGCAGGGTGGCTACACCTTC.